Given below is one T cell receptor beta chain in context. Its antigen is still unknown. The CDR3 loop spans 15 amino acids. V lost 3 bases and J 1 base, leaving 13 bases between the germline ends. Germline-derived CDR1 and CDR2 are SGHTA and FQGNSA. This sample was included in a study of blood T cells in healthy people across ages. Findings and caveats of the study: Diversity figures based on one million T cells were deemed too low. More naive CD4+ cells and higher diversity marked long-lived donors relative to aged donors.

Through a sample-barcoded 5' primer and a J-beta primer mix, a second PCR was run for about 6 to 12 cycles. Using its own MiXCR run on the 5' RACE reads, TCRdb lists one record per CDR3 protein. The table shows roughly 800,000 distinct CDR3 sequences, with roughly 64% occurring only once. Researchers report isolating at least 6 million PBMCs per sample. No fewer than 5.5 micrograms of total RNA were isolated from every sample. The clonotype was recovered from a man younger than 45 in good health. Material: blood. The rearrangement joins TRBV7-2 to TRBJ2-7, with D perhaps TRBD1 or TRBD2 (6 bases each). Here the CDR3 reads CASSFLPGASYEQYF. The CDR3 region has the DNA TGTGCCAGCAGCTTCCTCCCGGGGGCTTCCTACGAGCAGTACTTC.